This entry is about one TCR beta chain. The antigen is not known. The entry originates in a study of cytomegalovirus exposure and HLA in healthy donors. Trimming removed 4 bases from V and 7 bases from J, with 14 bases in between. CDR1 is SGHTA, CDR2 FQGNSA, per germline. CDR3 size: 13 residues. PCR employed 60 Vbeta and 13 Jbeta primers. The repertoire was sequenced with immunoSEQ multiplex PCR; TCRdb's copy has only in-frame clones and lacks some. The profile shows about 180,000 clones, 70% to 90% of them singletons. General observations from the study: Indistinguishable V segments such as TRBV6-2 and TRBV6-3 were excluded. In a later analysis, a genetic analysis reported fewer productive-TCR N-insertions in an Asian-associated ancestry cluster than the cohort average. Roughly uniform depth of sequencing across donors was assumed in presence/absence analyses.

The J gene is TRBJ2-7, the V gene TRBV7-2; D may be TRBD2 (6 bases). Sequencing used PBMCs. The source is a male donor in good health and CMV-seronegative. CDR3 sequence: CASSWPGVREQYF. The CDR3 DNA sequence: TGTGCCAGCAGCTGGCCGGGGGTGAGGGAGCAGTACTTC.